Sequencing of this T cell receptor (beta chain) was carried out in a study of identifying expanded T cells in peripheral blood. Germline assignment: CDR1 MNHNY and CDR2 SVGAGI (reference sequence). The CDR3 is 15 residues long. V was pared by 5 bases and J by 0 bases, with 6 bases of the junction left unmatched. Method: immunoSEQ multiplex PCR; TCRdb's copy keeps in-frame clones and lacks some. In the table there are around 91,000 clones, approximately 89% of which are singletons. This chain connects TRBV6-6 to TRBJ2-7; 8 bases are a match to TRBD1. The sequenced material came from blood. The source of this sequence is a person aged 18 to 75 in good health. CDR3 in amino acids: CASSKGQDSSYEQYF. The DNA of the CDR3 is TGTGCCAGCAGTAAGGGACAGGACAGCTCCTACGAGCAGTACTTC.